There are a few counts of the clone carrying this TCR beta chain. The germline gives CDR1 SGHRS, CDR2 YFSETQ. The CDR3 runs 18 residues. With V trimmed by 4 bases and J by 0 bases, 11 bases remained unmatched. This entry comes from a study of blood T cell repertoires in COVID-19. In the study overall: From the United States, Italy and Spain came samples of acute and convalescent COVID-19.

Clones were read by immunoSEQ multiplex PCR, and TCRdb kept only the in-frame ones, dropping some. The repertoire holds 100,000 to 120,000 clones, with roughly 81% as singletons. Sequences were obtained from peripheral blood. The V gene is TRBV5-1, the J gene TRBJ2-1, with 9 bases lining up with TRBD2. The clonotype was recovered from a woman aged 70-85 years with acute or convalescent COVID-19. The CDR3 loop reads CASSRMGSGGSSYNEQFF. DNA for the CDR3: TGCGCCAGCAGCCGGATGGGTAGCGGGGGTAGCTCCTACAATGAGCAGTTCTTC.